The clone carrying this T cell receptor beta chain was found many times. What it binds is not known. The data derive from a study of Graves' ophthalmopathy and Graves' hyperthyroidism. Study background: Ophthalmopathy absent within 18 months of follow-up marked hyperthyroidism as stable. Findings of the study overall: Ophthalmopathy progression was predicted by the model at 70.59% sensitivity and about 72% specificity.

V shed 4 bases and J shed 3 bases, with 11 bases lying between them. The CDR3 runs 15 residues. Germline V gives CDR1 SGHTS, CDR2 YDEGEE. It was on clinical symptoms, serum thyroxine, TRAb, thyroid ultrasound and orbital computed tomography that diagnosis relied. The authors amplified TCR beta CDR3 regions from RNA transcripts. HTBI primers were employed in first-round RT-PCR, then a second-round multiplex PCR followed. A single record per CDR3 protein comes from TCRdb applying MiXCR to the multiplex PCR reads. The repertoire holds more than 1,000,000 distinct CDR3 sequences, with about two fifths as singletons.

The receptor's source is an adult man with Graves' hyperthyroidism. The sequencing sample was made of peripheral blood or thyroid tissue (not recorded which). The J gene is TRBJ1-6, the V gene TRBV5-8; D might be TRBD1 (6 bases). CDR3 DNA: TGTGCCAGCAGCGGCGAGGGGGTCTATAATTCACCCCTCCACTTT. Its protein is CASSGEGVYNSPLHF.